This T cell receptor beta chain appears in the sequencing data of a study of beta chain features in type 1 diabetes. Expressed TCRB transcripts were sequenced because the entire RNA isolate underwent reverse transcription. Profiling relied on immunoSEQ multiplex PCR, and the TCRdb table lists in-frame clones only, not all of them. The top ten clones hold 2% to 3% of a sample with around 170,000 clones, about 9.8% of them seen once. This clone was detected only a few times. The clonotype was recovered from a woman aged 18-30 years in good health. The specimen sequenced was central memory CD4+ T cells from blood.

CDR3 in DNA: TGTGCCATCAGTCGGGACAGGGACACAGATACGCAGTATTTT. Encoded protein: CAISRDRDTDTQYF. The chain is built from TRBV10-3 and TRBJ2-3; 9 bases are shared with TRBD1. CDR3 length: 14 amino acids. Germline lookup yields CDR1 ENHRY and CDR2 SYGVKD. V lost 5 bases, J lost 2 bases, and 2 bases stayed unmatched.